This record concerns one TCR beta chain sequence. Its specificity is not known. Both 60 Vbeta primers and 13 Jbeta primers went into the PCR. Only in-frame clones appear in the TCRdb table, and some are missing; sequencing was by immunoSEQ multiplex PCR. The sample lists more than 130,000 clones, about 80% seen once, with almost 4% in the top ten. This entry belongs to a study of cytomegalovirus exposure and HLA in healthy donors. Trimming shortened V by 9 bases and J by 3 bases, and 15 bases separated the two germline ends. Germline-derived CDR1 and CDR2 are SGHNT and YYREEE (reference sequence). The CDR3 is made up of 14 amino acids. Study conclusions and caveats: The authors enumerated under 200 TCR beta chains as linked to cytomegalovirus.

The sequenced sample consisted of PBMCs. The sequence was collected from a man aged 18 to 29 in good health and CMV-seronegative. The V call is TRBV5-4, the J call TRBJ1-4, with D possibly TRBD1 on 5 matching bases. The CDR3 DNA reads TGTGCCACCCAACTCGGGGGGTCTAATGAAAAACTGTTTTTT. The encoded protein is CATQLGGSNEKLFF. Combining the CDR3 with reference TRBV5-4 and TRBJ1-4 gives the whole variable domain ETGVTQSPTHLIKTRGQQVTLRCSSQSGHNTVSWYQQALGQGPQFIFQYYREEENGRGNFPPRFSGLQFPNYSSELNVNALELDDSALYLCATQLGGSNEKLFFGSGTQLSVL.